The 8 T cell receptor beta chains listed next were all sequenced from one sample in a study of blood T cell repertoires in COVID-19. TCRdb's copy holds only in-frame clones and misses some; the assay was immunoSEQ multiplex PCR. The sample holds roughly 160,000 clones, roughly 87% seen once. Sequencing was carried out using PBMCs or T cells enriched from blood (not recorded which). These receptors originate from a woman between 50 and 59 years old who had recovered from COVID-19.

The chain has TRBV5-1 and TRBJ2-7, with 12 bases identical to TRBD2. Trimming took 0 bases from V and 3 from J; bases not matched to a gene: 10. From germline, CDR1 is SGHRS and CDR2 YFSETQ. This CDR3 is 18 amino acids long. CDR3 DNA sequence: TGCGCCAGCAGCTTGGTCGGGGTTGCGACTAGCGGGAGCTACGAGCAGTACTTC. It codes for CASSLVGVATSGSYEQYF.

The chain joins TRBV19 to TRBJ2-2, with a tentative D call TRBD1 (6 bases). The V and J ends lost 4 bases and 4 bases respectively, with 13 bases between them. This CDR3 is 15 amino acids long. Germline V gene lookup returns CDR1 LNHDA and CDR2 SQIVND (reference sequence). The CDR3 reads CASSTRTVSTGELFF. In DNA form, the CDR3 reads TGTGCCAGTAGTACTAGGACAGTGAGCACCGGGGAGCTGTTTTTT.

This rearrangement joins TRBV5-6 to TRBJ2-1, with no clear D. Germline CDR1 reads SGHDT; CDR2 reads YYEEEE. CDR3 length equals 12 residues. Between the trimmed V and J ends, which lost 4 bases and 1 base, there was a span of 3 bases. CDR3 sequence: CASSPSYNEQFF. CDR3 sequence (DNA): TGTGCCAGCAGCCCTTCCTACAATGAGCAGTTCTTC. Looking up the rest from reference TRBV5-6 and TRBJ2-1 gives the full variable domain: DAGVTQSPTHLIKTRGQQVTLRCSPKSGHDTVSWYQQALGQGPQFIFQYYEEEERQRGNFPDRFSGHQFPNYSSELNVNALLLGDSALYLCASSPSYNEQFFGPGTRLTVL.

The chain is built from TRBV19 and TRBJ2-7, with a possible D match to TRBD1 (7 bases). Between the trimmed V and J ends, which lost 4 bases and 4 bases, there was a span of 17 bases. The CDR3 runs 15 residues. The germline CDR1 and CDR2 sequences are LNHDA and SQIVND (reference sequence). The CDR3 loop reads CASSSIKEGAYEQYF. For the CDR3, the DNA is TGTGCCAGTAGTAGTATTAAGGAGGGGGCGTACGAGCAGTACTTC.

The chain carries TRBV27 and TRBJ1-4; weak D call: TRBD1 (5 bases). Between the trimmed V and J ends, which lost 0 bases and 6 bases, there was a span of 11 bases. Germline V gives CDR1 MNHEY, CDR2 SMNVEV (reference sequence). The CDR3 totals 15 residues. The CDR3 DNA follows: TGTGCCAGCAGTTTATCTTCGGGACTCTATGAAAAACTGTTTTTT. The encoded protein is CASSLSSGLYEKLFF.

The chain combines TRBV19 with TRBJ1-1; TRBD1 agrees at 11 bases. J gave up 5 bases and V 5 bases, and 7 bases lay outside the gene matches. The length of the CDR3 is 15 residues. The V gene's germline CDR1 is LNHDA and CDR2 SQIVND (reference sequence). CDR3 amino acids: CASSSWTGGLTEAFF. In DNA, the CDR3 is TGTGCCAGTAGTTCCTGGACAGGGGGCCTAACTGAAGCTTTCTTT.

This chain joins TRBV4-2 and TRBJ2-3; a possible D gene is TRBD2 (6 bases). The germline V gene encodes CDR1 LGHNA and CDR2 YNFKEQ. V lost 4 bases and J lost 6, with 29 bases in between. CDR3 size: 19 residues. CDR3 bases: TGTGCCAGCAGCCCCCTCGGCGGGGACCCACTTCTCCCGGGGGATACGCAGTATTTT. Translated, it gives CASSPLGGDPLLPGDTQYF.

The J gene is TRBJ2-1, the V gene TRBV6-5, with 7 positions matching TRBD2. The CDR3 runs 15 residues. Germline loops: CDR1 MNHEY, CDR2 SVGAGI. With V trimmed by 7 bases and J by 0 bases, 6 bases remained unmatched. In DNA, the CDR3 is TGTGCCAGCATCAAAGGCGGGAGCTCCTACAATGAGCAGTTCTTC. Translated: CASIKGGSSYNEQFF.